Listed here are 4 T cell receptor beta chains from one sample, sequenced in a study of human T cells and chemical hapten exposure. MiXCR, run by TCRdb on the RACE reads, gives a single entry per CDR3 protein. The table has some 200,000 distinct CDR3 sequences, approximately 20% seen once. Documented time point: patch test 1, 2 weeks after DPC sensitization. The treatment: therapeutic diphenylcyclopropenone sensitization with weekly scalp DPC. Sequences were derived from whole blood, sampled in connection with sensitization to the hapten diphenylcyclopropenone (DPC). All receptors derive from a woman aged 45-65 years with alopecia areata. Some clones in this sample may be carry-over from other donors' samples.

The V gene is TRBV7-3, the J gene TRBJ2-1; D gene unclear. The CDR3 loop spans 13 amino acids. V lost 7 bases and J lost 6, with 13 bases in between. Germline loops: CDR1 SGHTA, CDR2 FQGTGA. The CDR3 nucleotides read TGTGCCAGCACCCCCGGCCCCGGCAATGAGCAGTTCTTC. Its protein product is CASTPGPGNEQFF.

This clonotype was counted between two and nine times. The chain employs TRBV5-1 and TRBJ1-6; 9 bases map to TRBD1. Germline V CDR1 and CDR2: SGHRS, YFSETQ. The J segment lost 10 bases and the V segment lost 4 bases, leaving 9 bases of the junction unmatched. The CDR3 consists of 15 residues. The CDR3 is CASSLRTGDNSPLHF. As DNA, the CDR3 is TGCGCCAGCAGCCTCCGGACAGGGGACAACTCACCCCTCCACTTT.

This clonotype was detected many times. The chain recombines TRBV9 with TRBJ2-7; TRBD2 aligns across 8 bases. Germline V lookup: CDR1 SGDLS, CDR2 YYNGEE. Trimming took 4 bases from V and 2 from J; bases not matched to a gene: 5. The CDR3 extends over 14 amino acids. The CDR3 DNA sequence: TGTGCCAGCAGCCCACTAGCGGAGGCCTACGAGCAGTACTTC. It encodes CASSPLAEAYEQYF.

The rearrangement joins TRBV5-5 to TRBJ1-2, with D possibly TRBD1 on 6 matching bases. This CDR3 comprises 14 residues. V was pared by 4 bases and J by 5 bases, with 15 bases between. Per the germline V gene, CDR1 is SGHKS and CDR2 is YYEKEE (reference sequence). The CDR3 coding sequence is TGTGCCAGCAGCAAGAGGACAGACGGATATGGCTACACCTTC. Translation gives CASSKRTDGYGYTF.